Listed below are T cell receptor beta chains from one sample, sequenced in a study of cytomegalovirus exposure and HLA in healthy donors. Assay used: immunoSEQ multiplex PCR; TCRdb lists only in-frame clones, some missing. The sample yields 97,000 or so clones, more than 85% seen once. Sequencing was performed on PBMCs. The receptors shown here come from a man younger than 35 in good health and CMV-seropositive. The CDR3 runs from the conserved cysteine through the conserved F or W.

>15|TRBJ2-7|TRBV7-2
CASSPGLAGTYEQYF
>16|TRBJ2-5|TRBV27
CASSLRPAGYQETQYF
>14|TRBJ2-7|TRBV11-2
CASSLLGAVYEQYF
>14|TRBJ1-2|TRBV28
CASSLADTNYGYTF
>15|TRBJ2-7|TRBV11-3
CASSLTDRDMREQYF
>16|TRBJ2-7|TRBV7-6
CASSSETGTTPYEQYF
>14|TRBJ1-1|TRBV6-6
CASRADRGRTEAFF
>15|TRBJ1-5|TRBV28
CASRRAGGYNQPQHF
>18|TRBJ2-3|TRBV28
CASSLPSMGGTRRDTQYF
>16|TRBJ2-2|TRBV4-1
CASSQGPGERTGELFF
>15|TRBJ2-5|TRBV7-2
CASSLRGGGQETQYF
>15|TRBJ2-7|TRBV9
CASSVSGGAHYEQYF
>13|TRBJ1-5|TRBV7-6
CASSFSADQPQHF
>11|TRBJ2-5|TRBV27
CASSLEKTQYF
>16|TRBJ2-3|TRBV6-5
CASSSPAGGLSDTQYF
>14|TRBJ2-1|TRBV28
CASISSGSYNEQFF
>15|TRBJ2-7|TRBV9
CASSLEAEPTYEQYF
>15|TRBJ2-3|TRBV7-9
CASSFGGFYTDTQYF
>19|TRBJ2-1|TRBV9
CASSVSGLAGAGQTYEQFF
>11|TRBJ1-1|TRBV5-8
CASRLNLEAFF
>17|TRBJ2-3|TRBV5-1
CASSIAGTSGSTDTQYF
>15|TRBJ1-5|TRBV9
CASSSRGTGQEPQHF
>17|TRBJ2-7|TRBV13
CASSLGLGGGQTYEQYF
>13|TRBJ1-2|TRBV29-1
CSVRQGDNYGYTF
>16|TRBJ2-4|TRBV5-6
CASSLETGGIKNIQYF
>17|TRBJ1-2|TRBV5-6
CASSPLPAGGLGYGYTF
>13|TRBJ2-5|TRBV7-9
CASMFQGVETQYF
>15|TRBJ1-1|TRBV21-1
CASSKARTGNTEAFF
>13|TRBJ1-2|TRBV11-3
CASSERQVYGYTF
>15|TRBJ1-6|TRBV2
CASNDRGANNSPLHF
>14|TRBJ2-1|TRBV11-2
CASTTGDSANEQFF
>14|TRBJ1-2|TRBV28
CASSFGDKIYGYTF
>10|TRBJ1-4|TRBV29-1
CSVEQGKLFF
>14|TRBJ1-6|TRBV4-1
CASSQTTGVSPLHF
>15|TRBJ2-7|TRBV18
CASSSGRQGTYEQYF
>13|TRBJ2-1|TRBV7-2
CASSLGTRAWLLF
>20|TRBJ2-1|TRBV16
CASNNRGTGLAGGSYNEQFF
>15|TRBJ2-7|TRBV6-5
CASSLVPGQTYEQYF
>14|TRBJ1-4|TRBV2
CASKYRGSFEKLFF
>16|TRBJ2-2|TRBV9
CASSGNRGRDTGELFF
>15|TRBJ2-3|TRBV7-2
CASSLNGGSSDTQYF
>16|TRBJ2-2|TRBV18
CASSPSNGGPTGELFF
>14|TRBJ1-2|TRBV5-1
CASSSGTANYGYTF
>14|TRBJ1-2|TRBV4-1
CASSHNRGAYGYTF
>15|TRBJ2-7|TRBV2
CASSDPGQGVGEQYF
>17|TRBJ2-3|TRBV15
CATSRESGLAGSDTQYF
>15|TRBJ2-3|TRBV27
CASSWDRGYTDTQYF
>16|TRBJ1-3|TRBV4-2
CASSQGPGQTGNTIYF
>17|TRBJ2-2|TRBV5-1
CASSLWVGGANTGELFF
>15|TRBJ1-4|TRBV6-5
CASSWGTGSMKELFF
>18|TRBJ2-6|TRBV7-9
CASSLVSFWSSGANVLTF
>16|TRBJ2-2|TRBV9
CASSVGGRTSVGELFF
>13|TRBJ1-1|TRBV19
CASRPTGNTEAFF
>17|TRBJ2-1|TRBV7-2
CASSQDRQSISYNEQFF
>13|TRBJ2-5|TRBV5-6
CASSSGTFETQYF
>16|TRBJ2-2|TRBV4-1
CASSQSGTGVSGELFF
>16|TRBJ2-5|TRBV15
CATSRGGTSGEETQYF
>12|TRBJ2-5|TRBV6-5
CASSNQGGAQYF
>15|TRBJ2-1|TRBV29-1
CSVINPGGQYNEQFF